This T cell receptor beta chain is drawn from a study of blood T cells in healthy people across ages. A second PCR, run for roughly 7 to 11 cycles, used a sample-barcoded 5' primer plus a J-beta primer mix. TCRdb redid the calling of the 5' RACE reads with MiXCR, one entry per CDR3 protein. The table lists approximately 960,000 distinct CDR3 sequences, under 35% of them singletons, with around 9.6% in the top ten. CDR3 length: 16 amino acids. V lost 3 bases and J lost 3, with 17 bases in between. Separately, the same data were catalogued under a study of T cells of mothers and their children.

The chain joins TRBV12-3 or TRBV12-4 to TRBJ1-2; D is perhaps TRBD1 (6 bases). The receptor was isolated from a woman in her thirties or forties in good health. The sequenced material came from blood. Written as DNA, the CDR3 is TGTGCCAGCAGTTTTTCAAACAGGGCGCCGGACTATGGCTACACCTTC. Translated: CASSFSNRAPDYGYTF.